Only one count was recorded for the clone carrying this T cell receptor beta chain. The target antigen is unknown. This entry is derived from a study of CD4 T cells in relation to SARS-CoV-2 and coronaviruses. CD4+ T cells from unexposed donors were obtained before the COVID-19 pandemic (2011-2018). CDR3 size: 14 residues. Germline CDR1 and CDR2: SEHNR and FQNEAQ (reference sequence). The assay was immunoSEQ multiplex PCR, and TCRdb's table has in-frame clones only and misses some. The table records about 68,000 clones, 90% to 95% of them present only once. General study results and limits: Crossreactive clones expanded significantly less to SARS-CoV-2 than monoreactive clones.

Sequenced: naive CD4+ T cells from PBMCs. Subset defined: naive CD4+ T cells isolated by negative enrichment. This sequence originates from a human donor in good health. V is TRBV7-9 and J is TRBJ1-2; D might be TRBD1 (5 bases). The CDR3 DNA is TGTGGCTCGGGGACCGCGGTTAGGTCCTATGGCTACACCTTC. Residues: CGSGTAVRSYGYTF.